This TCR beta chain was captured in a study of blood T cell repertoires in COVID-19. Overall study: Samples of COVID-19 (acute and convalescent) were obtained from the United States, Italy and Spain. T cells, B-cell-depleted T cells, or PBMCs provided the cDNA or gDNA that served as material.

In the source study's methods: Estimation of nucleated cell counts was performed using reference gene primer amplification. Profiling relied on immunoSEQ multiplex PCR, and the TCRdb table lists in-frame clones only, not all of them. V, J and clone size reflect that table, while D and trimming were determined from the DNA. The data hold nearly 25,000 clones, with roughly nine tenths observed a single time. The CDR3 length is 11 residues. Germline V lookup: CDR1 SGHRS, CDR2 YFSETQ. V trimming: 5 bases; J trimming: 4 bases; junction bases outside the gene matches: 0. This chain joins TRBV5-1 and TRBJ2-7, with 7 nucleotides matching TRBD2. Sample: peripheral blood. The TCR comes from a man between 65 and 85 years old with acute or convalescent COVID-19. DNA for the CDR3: TGCGCCAGCAGGCGGGAGTACGAGCAGTACTTC. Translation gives CASRREYEQYF.